Each of the 28 T cell receptor beta chains below was sequenced from the same sample in a study of blood T cell repertoires in COVID-19 (dated by TCRdb to 2018 to 2021). The protocol used for the library was the immunoSEQ multiplex PCR assay. TCRdb re-hosts the immuneACCESS table, in-frame sequences only. Its copies lack some clones; in the studies checked, an unresolved V gene accounts for under half of them, and the cause for the rest is not known. For this sample there are about 150,000 clones; around 83% appear just once. Of the sample, 9% to 10% is held by the ten largest clones. The specimen was peripheral blood. Every receptor here comes from a woman aged 45 to 65 with acute or convalescent COVID-19.

The rearrangement links TRBV7-3 to TRBJ1-6; no clear D. Germline V gives CDR1 SGHTA, CDR2 FQGTGA. CDR3 length: 15 amino acids. Trimming shortened V by 4 bases and J by 7 bases, and 14 bases separated the two germline ends. This CDR3 is CASSSGGSRNSPLHF. In nucleotides, the CDR3 is TGTGCCAGCAGCTCCGGTGGGTCGAGGAATTCACCCCTCCACTTT.

V and J are TRBV19 and TRBJ2-5; TRBD1 agrees at 10 bases. Germline-derived CDR1 and CDR2 are LNHDA and SQIVND (reference sequence). The J segment lost 5 bases and the V segment lost 6 bases, leaving 9 bases of the junction unmatched. The CDR3 is made up of 15 amino acids. As DNA, the CDR3 is TGTGCCAGTAGACGACAGGGGGCGACTTTGGAGACCCAGTACTTC. Encoded protein: CASRRQGATLETQYF.

Remarks on this clone: The junction shows a germline mismatch at one end, possibly a read error. The chain combines TRBV11-1 with TRBJ2-3; 9 nucleotides align to TRBD2. Germline loops: CDR1 SGHAT, CDR2 FQDESV (reference sequence). The CDR3 sequence is 14 residues long. CDR3 region: CASSLAGAGDTQYF. The DNA of the CDR3 is TGTGCCAGCAGTTTAGCGGGGGCTGGAGATACGCAGTATTTT.

This sequence joins TRBV3-1 (or the pseudogene TRBV3-2) and TRBJ2-3; D is undetermined. Germline CDR1 reads LGHDT; CDR2 reads YNNKEL (reference sequence). V was pared by 1 base and J by 0 bases, with 5 bases between. The CDR3 contains 14 residues. The CDR3 DNA reads TGTGCCAGCAGCCAAGTGCAGAGCACAGATACGCAGTATTTT. Amino acid sequence: CASSQVQSTDTQYF.

The chain recombines TRBV3-1 (or the pseudogene TRBV3-2) with TRBJ1-4; 7 nucleotides agree with TRBD1. From germline, CDR1 is LGHDT and CDR2 YNNKEL (reference sequence). V lost 4 bases, J lost 2 bases, and 13 bases stayed unmatched. The CDR3 has 18 amino acids. The CDR3: CASSLYSSRGFTNEKLFF. DNA of the CDR3: TGTGCCAGCAGCCTCTACAGTAGCAGGGGGTTTACTAATGAAAAACTGTTTTTT.

This clone was detected only a few times. The chain combines TRBV7-9 with TRBJ2-3, with a possible D match to TRBD2 (6 bases). This CDR3 contains 13 residues. CDR1 and CDR2 (germline): SEHNR, FQNEAQ (reference sequence). V lost 5 bases and J 4 bases, leaving 10 bases between the germline ends. This chain's CDR3 is CASSRRLADTQYF. The CDR3 region has the DNA TGTGCCAGCAGCCGACGACTAGCAGATACGCAGTATTTT.

The chain joins TRBV5-1 to TRBJ2-7, with TRBD2 as a possible D gene (6 bases). Between the trimmed V and J ends, which lost 4 bases and 6 bases, there was a span of 11 bases. This CDR3 contains 12 residues. Germline V lookup: CDR1 SGHRS, CDR2 YFSETQ. In DNA, the CDR3 is TGCGCCAGCAGCCAGGAGGGGCCCGAGCAGTACTTC. Protein product: CASSQEGPEQYF.

This chain links TRBV7-2 with TRBJ2-1; 9 bases fit TRBD2. The CDR3 contains 18 residues. The V gene's germline CDR1 is SGHTA and CDR2 FQGNSA. The junction had 18 bases not matched to a gene; V was cut back by 5 bases and J by 7 bases. CDR3 sequence (DNA): TGTGCCAGCAGCGCCTTCTGGGCTGCGGGAGGGCCAGTAAATGAGCAGTTCTTC. This sequence encodes CASSAFWAAGGPVNEQFF. Variable domain in full (rest from reference TRBV7-2 and TRBJ2-1): GAGVSQSPSNKVTEKGKDVELRCDPISGHTALYWYRQSLGQGLEFLIYFQGNSAPDKSGLPSDRFSAERTGGSVSTLTIQRTQQEDSAVYLCASSAFWAAGGPVNEQFFGPGTRLTVL.

The chain carries TRBV18 and TRBJ1-1, with 8 bases fitting TRBD1. The germline CDR1 and CDR2 sequences are KGHSH and LQKENI. This CDR3 comprises 16 residues. Germline trimming cut 3 bases from V and 6 bases from J; bases unmatched to any gene: 12. Here the CDR3 reads CASSPRTPGQGPEAFF. In DNA form, the CDR3 reads TGTGCCAGCTCACCCCGAACCCCCGGACAGGGTCCTGAAGCTTTCTTT.

The chain combines TRBV9 with TRBJ2-5, with TRBD1 identical over 9 bases. This CDR3 spans 16 amino acids. J was trimmed by 2 bases and V by 0 bases; bases with no gene match: 5. Germline V gene lookup returns CDR1 SGDLS and CDR2 YYNGEE. The CDR3 spells CASSVAGQGQQETQYF. The CDR3 DNA is TGTGCCAGCAGCGTAGCAGGACAGGGGCAGCAAGAGACCCAGTACTTC.

This clone was picked up a small number of times. The chain joins TRBV5-5 to TRBJ1-2; D might be TRBD1 (6 bases). V lost 4 bases and J lost 4, with 14 bases in between. The CDR3 covers 14 residues. Germline-derived CDR1 and CDR2 are SGHKS and YYEKEE (reference sequence). The CDR3 nucleotides are TGTGCCAGCAGCAACAAGACAGGCCCCTATGGCTACACCTTC. It translates to CASSNKTGPYGYTF.

The J gene is TRBJ2-3, the V gene TRBV18, with 11 bases aligning to TRBD2. The CDR3 runs 15 residues. Germline assignment: CDR1 KGHSH and CDR2 LQKENI. V was pared by 5 bases and J by 5 bases, with 6 bases of the junction left unmatched. In DNA, the CDR3 is TGTGCCAGCTCAATAGCGGGAGGGCCGGGAGATACGCAGTATTTT. Translating gives CASSIAGGPGDTQYF.

The chain couples TRBV2 to TRBJ2-5, with a possible D match to TRBD2 (5 bases). The germline V gene has CDR1 SNHLY and CDR2 FYNNEI. CDR3 length: 14 amino acids. Trimming removed 2 bases at V and 3 bases at J, with 10 bases between. CDR3 nucleotides: TGTGCCAGCAGTGAAAGACGGGGTGAAGAGACCCAGTACTTC. Protein: CASSERRGEETQYF.

In its sample, this clone was seen once. DNA of the CDR3: TGTGCCAGCAGCCGCGGGAGACAGGGGACCGGGGAGCTGTTTTTT. Residues: CASSRGRQGTGELFF. V and J are TRBV7-3 and TRBJ2-2; perhaps TRBD1 as D (8 bases). The V end was cut by 5 bases, the J end by 5 bases, with 15 bases between. CDR1 is SGHTA, CDR2 FQGTGA, per germline. The CDR3 extends over 15 amino acids.

This CDR3 is CASSLGTELLGYTF. The CDR3 DNA sequence: TGTGCCAGCAGCTTGGGAACCGAGCTCCTGGGCTACACCTTC. The chain joins TRBV5-6 to TRBJ1-2, with D hard to call. Germline V CDR1 and CDR2: SGHDT, YYEEEE. The V gene lost 0 bases and the J gene lost 8 bases, with 14 bases spanning the gap. This CDR3 has 14 residues.

This clone has a handful of counts. The chain combines TRBV27 with TRBJ1-5; a weak D match, TRBD1 (5 bases). Germline CDR1 is MNHEY and CDR2 is SMNVEV (reference sequence). This CDR3 has 17 amino acids. Trimming removed 7 bases from V and 0 bases from J, with 19 bases in between. The CDR3 DNA is TGTGCCAGCACCCAATGGGGCGAGAATCATAGCAATCAGCCCCAGCATTTT. It yields the protein CASTQWGENHSNQPQHF.

The CDR3 spells CASSGTSGGPLSAGELFF. CDR3 nucleotide sequence: TGTGCCAGCAGTGGGACTAGCGGGGGGCCACTCTCCGCCGGGGAGCTGTTTTTT. V gene TRBV6-8 combines with J gene TRBJ2-2, with TRBD2 matching over 15 bases. Per germline, CDR1 MNHGY and CDR2 SAAAGT. V dropped 5 bases and J dropped 6; count of bases not matched to a gene: 10. The length of the CDR3 is 18 residues.

The gene calls are TRBV9 and TRBJ2-2; possible D gene TRBD1, 5 bases. Trimming shortened V by 4 bases and J by 0 bases, and 7 bases separated the two germline ends. CDR3 length equals 14 residues. Germline CDR1 is SGDLS and CDR2 is YYNGEE. This CDR3 reads CASSRTPNTGELFF. The CDR3 coding sequence is TGTGCCAGCAGCCGGACACCGAACACCGGGGAGCTGTTTTTT. Complete variable domain (other parts from reference TRBV9 and TRBJ2-2): DSGVTQTPKHLITATGQRVTLRCSPRSGDLSVYWYQQSLDQGLQFLIQYYNGEERAKGNILERFSAQQFPDLHSELNLSSLELGDSALYFCASSRTPNTGELFFGEGSRLTVL.

V is TRBV11-2 and J is TRBJ2-7, with D maybe TRBD1 (6 bases). The V end lost 6 bases, the J end lost 4 bases, and 10 bases lay between the germline ends. Germline V gene sequence: CDR1 SGHAT, CDR2 FQNNGV. The CDR3 has 12 amino acids. CDR3 sequence: CASSSQGYEQYF. Written as DNA, the CDR3 is TGTGCCAGCAGTTCACAGGGTTACGAGCAGTACTTC.

The CDR3 bases are TGTGCCAGCAGCTTGAAAGCTTCCTCTCGCACCGGGGAGCTGTTTTTT. This gives the protein CASSLKASSRTGELFF. V usage is TRBV5-6 and J usage is TRBJ2-2, with unresolved D. Deletions cut 1 base from V and 4 bases from J, with 14 bases between. The CDR3 totals 16 residues. Germline loops: CDR1 SGHDT, CDR2 YYEEEE.

The chain uses TRBV7-2 and TRBJ2-5; 11 nucleotides match TRBD2. This CDR3 spans 15 amino acids. Germline V lookup: CDR1 SGHTA, CDR2 FQGNSA. Trimming at V came to 5 bases and at J to 5 bases, leaving 7 bases not matched to a gene. The DNA of the CDR3 is TGTGCCAGCAGCCCGCGACTAGCGGGGTCGGAGACCCAGTACTTC. Protein sequence: CASSPRLAGSETQYF. Together with reference TRBV7-2 and TRBJ2-5, the CDR3 gives the full variable domain: GAGVSQSPSNKVTEKGKDVELRCDPISGHTALYWYRQSLGQGLEFLIYFQGNSAPDKSGLPSDRFSAERTGGSVSTLTIQRTQQEDSAVYLCASSPRLAGSETQYFGPGTRLLVL.

This chain links TRBV5-1 with TRBJ2-2, with D tentatively TRBD2 (6 bases). The CDR3 extends over 14 amino acids. Germline-derived CDR1 and CDR2 are SGHRS and YFSETQ. With 4 bases removed from V and 2 bases from J, the gap between germline ends came to 9 bases. The CDR3 reads CASSERVNTGELFF. Here the CDR3 DNA reads TGCGCCAGCAGCGAGCGGGTAAACACCGGGGAGCTGTTTTTT.

The J gene is TRBJ2-2, the V gene TRBV6-5; D unresolved. Trimming removed 6 bases at V and 1 base at J, with 9 bases between. The CDR3 runs to 14 residues. Germline V gives CDR1 MNHEY, CDR2 SVGAGI. CDR3 loop: CASSPDGNTGELFF. As DNA, the CDR3 is TGTGCCAGCAGCCCAGATGGGAACACCGGGGAGCTGTTTTTT.

V is TRBV5-1 and J is TRBJ2-1; 7 bases align to TRBD2. The CDR3 consists of 14 residues. Germline CDR1 reads SGHRS; CDR2 reads YFSETQ. V shed 4 bases, J shed 4 bases, and the junction held 5 bases outside the gene matches. The CDR3 spells CASSPGTTYNEQFF. The CDR3 DNA is TGCGCCAGCAGCCCCGGGACTACTTACAATGAGCAGTTCTTC. The full variable domain, rest sourced from reference TRBV5-1 and TRBJ2-1, is KAGVTQTPRYLIKTRGQQVTLSCSPISGHRSVSWYQQTPGQGLQFLFEYFSETQRNKGNFPGRFSGRQFSNSRSEMNVSTLELGDSALYLCASSPGTTYNEQFFGPGTRLTVL.

CDR3 coding DNA: TGTGCCAGCAGCCGGGGACAGTTGAACACTGAAGCTTTCTTT. It translates to CASSRGQLNTEAFF. The chain employs TRBV14 and TRBJ1-1; 7 bases match TRBD1. CDR1 and CDR2 from the germline V gene are SGHDN and FVKESK. V shed 4 bases, J shed 0 bases, and the junction held 2 bases outside the gene matches. This CDR3 region has 14 residues. Using reference TRBV14 and TRBJ1-1 for the parts outside the CDR3, the full variable domain is EAGVTQFPSHSVIEKGQTVTLRCDPISGHDNLYWYRRVMGKEIKFLLHFVKESKQDESGMPNNRFLAERTGGTYSTLKVQPAELEDSGVYFCASSRGQLNTEAFFGQGTRLTVV.

The chain links TRBV2 to TRBJ1-4; TRBD1 agrees at 8 bases. In germline, CDR1 is SNHLY, CDR2 FYNNEI. The V segment lost 3 bases and the J segment 6 bases; nucleotides outside the gene matches: 3. The CDR3 covers 14 residues. CDR3 in amino acids: CASSDRGRDEKLFF. The CDR3 DNA follows: TGTGCCAGCAGTGACAGGGGGCGAGATGAAAAACTGTTTTTT.

The rearrangement uses TRBV5-8 and TRBJ1-2; D is ambiguous. This CDR3 comprises 15 residues. Germline CDR1 reads SGHTS; CDR2 reads YDEGEE. V lost 1 base and J lost 1, with 11 bases in between. CDR3 in amino acids: CASSLRSGFNYGYTF. For the CDR3, the DNA is TGTGCCAGCAGCTTGAGGTCAGGATTTAACTATGGCTACACCTTC. Full variable domain (remainder filled in from reference TRBV5-8 and TRBJ1-2): EAGVTQSPTHLIKTRGQQATLRCSPISGHTSVYWYQQALGLGLQFLLWYDEGEERNRGNFPPRFSGRQFPNYSSELNVNALELEDSALYLCASSLRSGFNYGYTFGSGTRLTVV.

The genes are TRBV7-9 and TRBJ1-4; D not resolved. CDR3 size: 15 residues. The germline V gene encodes CDR1 SEHNR and CDR2 FQNEAQ (reference sequence). The ends were cut back, 4 bases at V and 5 bases at J, with 14 bases in the middle. The CDR3 sequence: CASSSAGAGNEKLFF. The CDR3 DNA reads TGTGCCAGCAGCTCCGCCGGAGCTGGGAATGAAAAACTGTTTTTT.